This T cell receptor beta chain derives from a study of cytomegalovirus exposure and HLA in healthy donors. Study at large: The Caucasian-associated ancestry cluster held roughly 80% of a few hundred genotyped donors. Findings and caveats of the study: Using a false discovery rate of 0.05, a later analysis showed that 15,000 to 20,000 TCR beta sequences were associated with HLA alleles.

With V trimmed by 0 bases and J by 5 bases, 8 bases remained unmatched. Germline CDR1 is SGHDT and CDR2 is YYEEEE. This CDR3 contains 16 residues. PCR employed 60 Vbeta and 13 Jbeta primers. Generated by immunoSEQ multiplex PCR, the TCRdb table keeps only in-frame clones and is missing some. In the table there are about 160,000 clones, roughly 90% of which are singletons. Although they were nominally healthy when sampled, donors likely had unrecorded immune exposures. Turning to this clone: Its antigen is undetermined.

The clonotype comes from a woman aged 18 to 35 in good health and CMV-seronegative. The rearrangement links TRBV5-6 to TRBJ2-3; 8 nucleotides line up with TRBD2. The specimen was PBMCs. The chain's CDR3 is CASSLEGAGEGDTQYF. CDR3 nucleotide sequence: TGTGCCAGCAGCTTGGAAGGAGCGGGAGAGGGAGATACGCAGTATTTT.